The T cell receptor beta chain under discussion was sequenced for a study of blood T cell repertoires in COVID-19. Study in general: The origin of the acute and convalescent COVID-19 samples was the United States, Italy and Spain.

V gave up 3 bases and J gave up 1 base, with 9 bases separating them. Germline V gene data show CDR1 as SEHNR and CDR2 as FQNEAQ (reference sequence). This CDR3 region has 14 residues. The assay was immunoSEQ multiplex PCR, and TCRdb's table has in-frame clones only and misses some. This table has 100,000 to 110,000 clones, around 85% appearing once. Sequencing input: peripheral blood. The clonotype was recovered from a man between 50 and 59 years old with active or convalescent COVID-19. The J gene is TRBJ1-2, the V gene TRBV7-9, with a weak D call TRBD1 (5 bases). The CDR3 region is CASSFQGGNYGYTF. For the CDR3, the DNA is TGTGCCAGCAGCTTTCAGGGTGGTAACTATGGCTACACCTTC.